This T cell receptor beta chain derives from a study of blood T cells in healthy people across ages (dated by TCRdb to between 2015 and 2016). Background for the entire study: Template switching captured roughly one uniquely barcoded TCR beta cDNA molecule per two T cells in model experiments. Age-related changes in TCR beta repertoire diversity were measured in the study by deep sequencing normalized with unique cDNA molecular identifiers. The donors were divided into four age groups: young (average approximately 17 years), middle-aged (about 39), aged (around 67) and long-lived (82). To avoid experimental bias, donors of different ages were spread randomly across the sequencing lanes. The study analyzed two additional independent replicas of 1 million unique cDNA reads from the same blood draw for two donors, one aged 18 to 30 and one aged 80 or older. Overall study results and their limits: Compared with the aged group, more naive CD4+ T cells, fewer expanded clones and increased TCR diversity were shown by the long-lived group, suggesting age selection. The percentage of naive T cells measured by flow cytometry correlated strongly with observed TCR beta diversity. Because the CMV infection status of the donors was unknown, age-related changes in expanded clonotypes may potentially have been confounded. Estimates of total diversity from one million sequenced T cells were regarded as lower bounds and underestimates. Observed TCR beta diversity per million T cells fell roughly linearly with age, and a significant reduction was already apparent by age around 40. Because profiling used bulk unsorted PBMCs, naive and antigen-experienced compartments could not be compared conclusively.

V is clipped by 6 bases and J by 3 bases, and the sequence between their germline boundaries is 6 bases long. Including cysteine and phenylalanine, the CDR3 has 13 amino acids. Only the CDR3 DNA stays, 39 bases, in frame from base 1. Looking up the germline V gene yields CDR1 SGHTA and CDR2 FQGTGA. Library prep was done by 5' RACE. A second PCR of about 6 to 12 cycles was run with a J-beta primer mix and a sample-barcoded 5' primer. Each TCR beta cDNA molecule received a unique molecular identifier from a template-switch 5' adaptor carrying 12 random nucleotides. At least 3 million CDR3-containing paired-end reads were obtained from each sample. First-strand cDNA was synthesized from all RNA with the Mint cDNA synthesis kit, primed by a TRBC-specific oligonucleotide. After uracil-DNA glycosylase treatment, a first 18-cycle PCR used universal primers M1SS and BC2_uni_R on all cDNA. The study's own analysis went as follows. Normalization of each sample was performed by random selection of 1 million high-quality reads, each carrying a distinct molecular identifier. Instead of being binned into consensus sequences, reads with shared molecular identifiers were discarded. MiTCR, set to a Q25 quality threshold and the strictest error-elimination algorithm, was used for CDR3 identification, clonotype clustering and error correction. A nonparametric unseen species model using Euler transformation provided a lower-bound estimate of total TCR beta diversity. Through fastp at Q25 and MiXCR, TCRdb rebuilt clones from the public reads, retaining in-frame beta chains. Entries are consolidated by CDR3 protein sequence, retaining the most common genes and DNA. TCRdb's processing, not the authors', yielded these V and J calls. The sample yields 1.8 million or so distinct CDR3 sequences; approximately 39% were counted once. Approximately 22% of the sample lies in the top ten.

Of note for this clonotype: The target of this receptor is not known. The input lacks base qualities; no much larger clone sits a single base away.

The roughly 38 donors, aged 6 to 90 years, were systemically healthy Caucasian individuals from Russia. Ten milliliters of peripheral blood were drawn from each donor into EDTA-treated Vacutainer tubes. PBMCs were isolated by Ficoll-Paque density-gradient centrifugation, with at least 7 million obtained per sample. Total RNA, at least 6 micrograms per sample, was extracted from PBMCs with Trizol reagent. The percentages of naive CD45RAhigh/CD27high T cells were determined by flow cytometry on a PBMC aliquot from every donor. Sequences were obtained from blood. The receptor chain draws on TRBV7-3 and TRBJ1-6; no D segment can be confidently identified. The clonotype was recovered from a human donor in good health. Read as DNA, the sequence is TGTGCCAGCAGTCGGATCTATAATTCACCCCTCCACTTT. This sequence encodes CASSRIYNSPLHF.